This TCR beta chain was identified during a study of T cell changes during pregnancy in multiple sclerosis. Assay: immunoSEQ multiplex PCR; the TCRdb copy retains only in-frame clones and omits some. The table records approximately 50,000 clones, 92% of them present only once. V lost 4 bases to trimming and J lost 9 bases; unmatched junction nucleotides: 8. The length of the CDR3 is 14 residues. CDR1 and CDR2 (germline): SGHNT, YYREEE (reference sequence). The TCR was taken from a female donor with multiple sclerosis, enrolled in a pregnancy study. The chain links TRBV5-4 to TRBJ2-3, with 10 bases fitting TRBD2. The material was CD4+ T cells from peripheral blood mononuclear cells, obtained after pregnancy. The CDR3 bases are TGTGCCAGCAGCAGCCTAGCGGGAGAGTCAACGCAGTATTTT. Its protein is CASSSLAGESTQYF.